The 15 T cell receptor beta chains reported below all come from one sample, sequenced in a study of shared clonotypes between healthy human individuals. The protocol was immunoSEQ multiplex PCR, while the TCRdb copy is restricted to in-frame clones and leaves out a portion. The repertoire holds more than 400,000 clones, roughly 95% seen once, with under 0.065% in the top ten. Sequencing was done on a sample of naive CD4+ T cells sorted from blood. The subset here: CD45RA+ positively selected. Receptor source: a woman under 40 in good health.

The CDR3 protein is CASSLRRTSGRADEQFF. CDR3 DNA: TGTGCCAGCAGCCTGAGAAGGACTAGCGGGAGAGCGGATGAGCAGTTCTTC. This rearrangement joins TRBV11-2 to TRBJ2-1; TRBD2 matches 13 bases. V lost 5 bases to trimming and J lost 8 bases; unmatched junction nucleotides: 12. This CDR3 contains 17 residues. Germline loops: CDR1 SGHAT, CDR2 FQNNGV.

The rearrangement links TRBV7-9 to TRBJ1-3; 12 positions agree with TRBD1. Germline lookup yields CDR1 SEHNR and CDR2 FQNEAQ (reference sequence). With 4 bases clipped from V and 3 bases from J, the junction kept 4 bases outside the gene matches. The CDR3 has 16 residues. In DNA form, the CDR3 reads TGTGCCAGCAGCTACGGGACAGGGGGCTTTGGAAACACCATATATTTT. This codes for CASSYGTGGFGNTIYF.

The CDR3 protein is CASSPTGREKLFF. CDR3 nucleotides: TGTGCCAGCAGCCCGACAGGGAGGGAAAAACTGTTTTTT. This chain joins TRBV14 and TRBJ1-4, with TRBD1 matching over 7 bases. The CDR3 runs 13 residues. V dropped 4 bases and J dropped 8; count of bases not matched to a gene: 4. The V gene's germline CDR1 is SGHDN and CDR2 FVKESK.

The chain uses TRBV28 and TRBJ2-7, with unresolved D. The CDR3 has 16 residues. Germline CDR1 and CDR2: MDHEN and SYDVKM. V was clipped by 5 bases and J by 2 bases, with 19 bases between them. CDR3: CASSRGLGSPAYEQYF. CDR3 bases: TGTGCCAGCAGTCGTGGCCTAGGGTCTCCGGCCTACGAGCAGTACTTC.

The chain links TRBV27 to TRBJ2-7; tentatively, D is TRBD1 (5 bases). The germline V and J ends were trimmed by 5 bases and 2 bases, with 7 bases remaining between them. The CDR3 covers 12 residues. The germline V gene has CDR1 MNHEY and CDR2 SMNVEV (reference sequence). Written as DNA, the CDR3 is TGTGCCAGCAGTAGGGGAACCTACGAGCAGTACTTC. Translated, it gives CASSRGTYEQYF.

V is TRBV10-3 and J is TRBJ2-7; D might be TRBD2 (6 bases). This CDR3 is 15 amino acids long. Germline values: CDR1 ENHRY, CDR2 SYGVKD. The V gene lost 8 bases and the J gene lost 5 bases, with 22 bases spanning the gap. CDR3: CAISYSGQEGNEQYF. In nucleotides, the CDR3 is TGTGCCATCTCATACAGCGGGCAGGAAGGCAACGAGCAGTACTTC.

The chain couples TRBV27 to TRBJ2-1; TRBD2 matches 9 bases. Germline-derived CDR1 and CDR2 are MNHEY and SMNVEV (reference sequence). The CDR3 spans 17 residues. The V gene end was trimmed by 4 bases and the J gene end by 4 bases; junction bases not matched to a gene: 11. The DNA for the CDR3 is TGTGCCAGCAGTTCCTCCTGGCGGGAGGGCCTGTACAATGAGCAGTTCTTC. This translates into CASSSSWREGLYNEQFF.

This chain uses TRBV2 with TRBJ2-6, with D possibly matching TRBD1 (5 bases). Germline loops: CDR1 SNHLY, CDR2 FYNNEI. V gave up 6 bases and J gave up 2 bases, with 8 bases separating them. The CDR3 runs to 14 residues. CDR3 bases: TGTGCCAGCAGAAAGGGGACTGGGGCCAACGTCCTGACTTTC. It translates to CASRKGTGANVLTF.

This chain uses TRBV6-6 with TRBJ1-1, with D unresolved. The V end was cut by 2 bases, the J end by 8 bases, with 15 bases between. Germline lookup yields CDR1 MNHNY and CDR2 SVGAGI (reference sequence). The CDR3 spans 14 residues. The CDR3 sequence is CASSYDRRATEAFF. CDR3 nucleotides: TGTGCCAGCAGTTACGACCGCCGGGCCACAGAAGCTTTCTTT.

The V gene is TRBV5-1, the J gene TRBJ2-1, with 7 bases fitting TRBD1. The CDR3 has 15 residues. CDR1 SGHRS and CDR2 YFSETQ come from the germline V gene. The trim removed 4 bases at V and 0 bases at J, leaving 4 bases unmatched. The CDR3 loop is CASSPQGDSYNEQFF. CDR3 nucleotides: TGCGCCAGCAGCCCGCAGGGGGACTCCTACAATGAGCAGTTCTTC.

This clone was observed a few times. The chain couples TRBV19 to TRBJ2-3; 8 bases are shared with TRBD2. Germline-derived CDR1 and CDR2 are LNHDA and SQIVND (reference sequence). The CDR3 consists of 15 residues. The V segment lost 4 bases and the J segment 0 bases; nucleotides outside the gene matches: 3. CDR3 DNA: TGTGCCAGTAGTAGGGCTAGCGGGAGCACAGATACGCAGTATTTT. This sequence encodes CASSRASGSTDTQYF.

V usage is TRBV11-2 and J usage is TRBJ2-1, with a weak D call TRBD1 (7 bases). Germline V lookup: CDR1 SGHAT, CDR2 FQNNGV. Trimming took 8 bases from V and 8 from J, leaving 22 bases between them. The CDR3 has 15 amino acids. CDR3 loop: CASRRWGPGGHEQFF. CDR3 DNA sequence: TGTGCCAGCCGGCGGTGGGGTCCAGGGGGGCATGAGCAGTTCTTC. The full variable domain, completed using reference TRBV11-2 and TRBJ2-1, is EAGVAQSPRYKIIEKRQSVAFWCNPISGHATLYWYQQILGQGPKLLIQFQNNGVVDDSQLPKDRFSAERLKGVDSTLKIQPAKLEDSAVYLCASRRWGPGGHEQFFGPGTRLTVL.

The V call is TRBV28, the J call TRBJ2-5, with 13 bases aligning to TRBD2. Germline V gives CDR1 MDHEN, CDR2 SYDVKM. Losses at the gene ends were 3 bases for V and 4 bases for J; bases not matched to a gene: 2. The CDR3 sequence is 15 residues long. CDR3 protein: CASSFRTSGRETQYF. In DNA, the CDR3 is TGTGCCAGCAGTTTTCGGACTAGCGGGAGAGAGACCCAGTACTTC.

The V call is TRBV6-6, the J call TRBJ1-5, with a possible D match to TRBD1 (5 bases). Trimming removed 5 bases from V and 1 base from J, with 12 bases in between. The germline gives CDR1 MNHNY, CDR2 SVGAGI (reference sequence). This CDR3 region has 15 residues. CDR3 sequence: CASSQGTNSNQPQHF. The CDR3 DNA is TGTGCCAGCAGTCAAGGGACGAACAGCAATCAGCCCCAGCATTTT.

V and J are TRBV28 and TRBJ1-2; no reliable D call. CDR1 and CDR2 (germline): MDHEN, SYDVKM. The CDR3 totals 12 residues. V lost 5 bases, J lost 8 bases, and 12 bases lay in between. The CDR3 DNA follows: TGTGCCAGCAGTCCCCCAAGCGGAGGCTACACCTTC. Its translation: CASSPPSGGYTF.